There are a few counts of the clone carrying this TCR beta chain. The antigen is unknown. The entry originates in a study of OX40 agonist ivuxolimab in advanced cancers. Overall study: Patients got intravenous ivuxolimab at 0.01 to 10 mg/kg every 2 weeks. Patients receiving dose escalation had hepatocellular carcinoma, melanoma, renal cell or head and neck cancer.

General study findings and limits: Both CD4+ and CD8+ T cell populations in blood had undergone clonal expansion by week 6 at 0.1 to 3.0 mg/kg. Expanded clones were, on average, more numerous in CD8+ T cells than in CD4+.

The CDR3 covers 13 residues. Germline V gives CDR1 WSHSY, CDR2 SAAADI. The ends were cut back, 2 bases at V and 1 base at J, with 5 bases in the middle. Using immunoSEQ multiplex PCR, the repertoire was profiled, and TCRdb retains in-frame clones only, with some absent. The table has tens of thousands of clones, approximately 80% seen once; the top ten hold less than 9.5%. The chain is built from TRBV10-2 and TRBJ1-1; no firm D call. The sequence came from an adult with an advanced solid tumor such as melanoma, head and neck, liver or kidney cancer. The input for sequencing was CD4+ or CD8+ T cells sorted from blood, taken in a trial of the OX40 agonist ivuxolimab. CDR3 protein: CASSEDGNTEAFF. The CDR3, as DNA: TGCGCCAGCAGTGAGGACGGGAACACTGAAGCTTTCTTT.